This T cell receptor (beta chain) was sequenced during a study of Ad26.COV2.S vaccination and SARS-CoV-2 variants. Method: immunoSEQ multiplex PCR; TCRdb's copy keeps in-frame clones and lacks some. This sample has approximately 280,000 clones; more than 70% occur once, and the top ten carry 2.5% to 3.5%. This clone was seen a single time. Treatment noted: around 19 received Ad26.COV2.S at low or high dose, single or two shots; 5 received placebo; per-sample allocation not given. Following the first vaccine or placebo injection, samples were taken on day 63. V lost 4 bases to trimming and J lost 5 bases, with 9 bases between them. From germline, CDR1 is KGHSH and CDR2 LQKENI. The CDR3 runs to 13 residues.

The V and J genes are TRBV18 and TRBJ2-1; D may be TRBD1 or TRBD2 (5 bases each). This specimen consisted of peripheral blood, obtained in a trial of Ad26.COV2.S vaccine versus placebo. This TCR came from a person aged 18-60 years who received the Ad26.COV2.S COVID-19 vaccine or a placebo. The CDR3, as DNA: TGTGCCAGCTCACTGGGGGTCAACAATGAGCAGTTCTTC. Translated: CASSLGVNNEQFF.